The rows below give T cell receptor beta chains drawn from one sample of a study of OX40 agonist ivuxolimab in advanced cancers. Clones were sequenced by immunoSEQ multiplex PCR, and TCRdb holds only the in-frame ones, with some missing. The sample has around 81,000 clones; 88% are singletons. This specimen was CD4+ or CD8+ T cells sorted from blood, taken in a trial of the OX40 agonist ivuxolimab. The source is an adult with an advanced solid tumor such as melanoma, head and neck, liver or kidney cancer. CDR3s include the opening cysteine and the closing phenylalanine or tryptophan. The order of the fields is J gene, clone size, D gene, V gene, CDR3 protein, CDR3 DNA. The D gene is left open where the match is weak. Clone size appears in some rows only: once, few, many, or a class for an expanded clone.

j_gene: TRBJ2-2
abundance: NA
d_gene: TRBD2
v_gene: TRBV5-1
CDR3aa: CASSFTSGSTGELFF
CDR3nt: TGCGCCAGCAGCTTTACTAGCGGGAGTACCGGGGAGCTGTTTTTT

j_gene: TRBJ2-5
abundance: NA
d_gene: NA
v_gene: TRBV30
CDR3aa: CAWSVALRETQYF
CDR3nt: TGTGCCTGGAGTGTCGCTTTGAGAGAGACCCAGTACTTC

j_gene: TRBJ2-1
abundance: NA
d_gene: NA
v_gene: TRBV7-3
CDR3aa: CASSTPGLGQNEQFF
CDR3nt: TGTGCCAGCAGCACTCCGGGACTGGGGCAAAATGAGCAGTTCTTC

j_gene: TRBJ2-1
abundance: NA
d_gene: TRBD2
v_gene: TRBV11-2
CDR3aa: CASSFLAGGLGEQFF
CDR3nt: TGTGCCAGCAGCTTTCTAGCGGGAGGGCTGGGTGAGCAGTTCTTC

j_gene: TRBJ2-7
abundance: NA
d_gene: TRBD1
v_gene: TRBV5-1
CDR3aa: CASSPRQGAYEQYF
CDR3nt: TGCGCCAGCAGCCCCAGACAGGGGGCCTACGAGCAGTACTTC

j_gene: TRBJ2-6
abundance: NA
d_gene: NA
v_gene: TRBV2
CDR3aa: CASSDPGRGANVLTF
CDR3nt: TGTGCCAGCAGTGACCCGGGGCGGGGGGCCAACGTCCTGACTTTC

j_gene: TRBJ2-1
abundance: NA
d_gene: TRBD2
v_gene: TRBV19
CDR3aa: CASSGPGLADEQFF
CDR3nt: TGTGCCAGTAGTGGGCCGGGACTAGCGGATGAGCAGTTCTTC

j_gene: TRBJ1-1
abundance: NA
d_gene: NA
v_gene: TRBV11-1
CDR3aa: CASSLGDGEAFF
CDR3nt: TGTGCCAGCAGCTTAGGGGACGGTGAAGCTTTCTTT

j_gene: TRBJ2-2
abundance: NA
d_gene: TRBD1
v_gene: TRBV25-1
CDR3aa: CASRSQGPGELFF
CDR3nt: TGTGCCAGCAGGTCACAGGGGCCCGGGGAGCTGTTTTTT

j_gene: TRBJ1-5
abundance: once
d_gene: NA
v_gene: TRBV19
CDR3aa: CASSIDGGQRVQHF
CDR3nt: TGTGCCAGTAGTATAGACGGGGGTCAACGTGTCCAGCATTTT

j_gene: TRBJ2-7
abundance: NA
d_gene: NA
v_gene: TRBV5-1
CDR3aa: CASSLVQGRGEQYF
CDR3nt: TGCGCCAGCAGCTTGGTACAGGGTCGGGGCGAGCAGTACTTC

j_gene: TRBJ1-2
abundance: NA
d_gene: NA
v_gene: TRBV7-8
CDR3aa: CASSPVTVPYGYTF
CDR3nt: TGTGCCAGCAGCCCCGTTACGGTTCCCTATGGCTACACCTTC

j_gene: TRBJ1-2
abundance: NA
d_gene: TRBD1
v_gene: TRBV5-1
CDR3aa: CASSLKTGGVGNYGYTF
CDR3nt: TGCGCCAGCAGCTTGAAGACAGGGGGCGTGGGCAACTATGGCTACACCTTC

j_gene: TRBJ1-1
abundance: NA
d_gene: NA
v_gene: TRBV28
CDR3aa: CAGRSSNTEAFF
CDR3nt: TGTGCCGGTAGAAGTTCGAACACTGAAGCTTTCTTT

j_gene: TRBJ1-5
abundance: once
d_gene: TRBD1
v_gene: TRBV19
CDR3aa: CASSWTGVSNQPQHF
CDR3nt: TGTGCCAGTAGTTGGACAGGGGTGAGCAATCAGCCCCAGCATTTT

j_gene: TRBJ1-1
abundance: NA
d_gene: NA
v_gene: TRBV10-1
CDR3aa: CASSESPRPTGNTEAFF
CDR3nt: TGCGCCAGCAGTGAGTCGCCTCGGCCCACTGGGAACACTGAAGCTTTCTTT

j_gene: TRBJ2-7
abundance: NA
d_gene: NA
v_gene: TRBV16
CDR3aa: CASSDRSSYEQYF
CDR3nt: TGTGCCAGCAGCGACAGGAGCTCCTACGAGCAGTACTTC

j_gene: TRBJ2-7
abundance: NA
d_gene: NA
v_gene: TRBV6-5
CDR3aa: CASSYAGMYAYEQYF
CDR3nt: TGTGCCAGCAGTTACGCCGGGATGTATGCCTACGAGCAGTACTTC

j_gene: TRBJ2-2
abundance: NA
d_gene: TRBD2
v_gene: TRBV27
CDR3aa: CASSLRGGTSGLTGELFF
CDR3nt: TGTGCCAGCAGTTTGCGGGGGGGGACTAGCGGTCTTACCGGGGAGCTGTTTTTT

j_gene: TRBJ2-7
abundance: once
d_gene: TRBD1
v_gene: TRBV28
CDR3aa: CASGGDRGFPYEQYF
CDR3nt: TGTGCCAGCGGTGGGGACAGGGGGTTCCCCTACGAGCAGTACTTC

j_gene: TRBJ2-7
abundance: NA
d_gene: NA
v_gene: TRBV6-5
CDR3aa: CASSYRGSSYEQYF
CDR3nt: TGTGCCAGCAGTTACAGGGGAAGCTCCTACGAGCAGTACTTC

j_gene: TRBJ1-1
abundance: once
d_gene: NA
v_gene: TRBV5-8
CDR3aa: CASSLTRGRTEAFF
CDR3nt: TGTGCCAGCAGCTTAACTAGGGGGAGGACTGAAGCTTTCTTT

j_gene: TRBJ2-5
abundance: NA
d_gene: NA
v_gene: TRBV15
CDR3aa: CATSRGKSQGITQETQYF
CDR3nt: TGTGCCACCAGCAGGGGAAAATCCCAGGGGATAACCCAAGAGACCCAGTACTTC

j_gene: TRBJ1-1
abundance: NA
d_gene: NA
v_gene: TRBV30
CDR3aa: CAWSPTTTTSFTEAFF
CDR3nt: TGTGCCTGGAGTCCGACGACAACTACCTCATTCACTGAAGCTTTCTTT

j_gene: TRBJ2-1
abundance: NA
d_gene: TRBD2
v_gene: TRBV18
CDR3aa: CASSQGLAGGSSYNEQFF
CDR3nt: TGTGCCAGCTCACAAGGACTAGCGGGAGGGAGCTCCTACAATGAGCAGTTCTTC

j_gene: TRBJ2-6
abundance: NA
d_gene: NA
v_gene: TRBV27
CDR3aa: CASSQGGTSSGANVLTF
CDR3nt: TGTGCCAGCAGTCAAGGGGGGACCAGCTCTGGGGCCAACGTCCTGACTTTC

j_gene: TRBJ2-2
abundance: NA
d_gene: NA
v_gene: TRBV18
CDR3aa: CASSTGANTGELFF
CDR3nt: TGTGCCAGCTCAACAGGAGCGAACACCGGGGAGCTGTTTTTT

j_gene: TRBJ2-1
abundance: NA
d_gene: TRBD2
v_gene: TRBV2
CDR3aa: CASGDSGSNEQFF
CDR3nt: TGTGCCAGCGGGGATAGCGGGAGCAATGAGCAGTTCTTC

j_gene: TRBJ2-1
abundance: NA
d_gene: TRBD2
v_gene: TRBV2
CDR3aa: CASRPTSGFYNEQFF
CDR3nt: TGTGCCAGCAGACCCACTAGCGGGTTCTACAATGAGCAGTTCTTC

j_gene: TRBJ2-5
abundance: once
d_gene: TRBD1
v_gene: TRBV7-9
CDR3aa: CASRANRGQETQYF
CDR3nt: TGTGCCAGCAGAGCTAACAGGGGGCAGGAGACCCAGTACTTC

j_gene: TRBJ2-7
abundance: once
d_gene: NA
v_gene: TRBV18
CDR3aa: CASSPNGAFISYEQYF
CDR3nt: TGTGCCAGCTCACCAAATGGGGCCTTCATTTCCTACGAGCAGTACTTC

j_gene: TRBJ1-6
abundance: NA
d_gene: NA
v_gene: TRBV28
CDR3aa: CASRSAGSPLHF
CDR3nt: TGTGCCAGCCGGTCAGCGGGGTCACCCCTCCACTTT

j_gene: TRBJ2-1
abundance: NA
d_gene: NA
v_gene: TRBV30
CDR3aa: CAWKRLYNEQFF
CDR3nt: TGTGCCTGGAAGCGGCTTTACAATGAGCAGTTCTTC

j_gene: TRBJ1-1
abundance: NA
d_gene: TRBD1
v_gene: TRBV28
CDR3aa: CAGNRGGLNTEAFF
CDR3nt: TGTGCCGGAAACAGGGGGGGACTGAACACTGAAGCTTTCTTT

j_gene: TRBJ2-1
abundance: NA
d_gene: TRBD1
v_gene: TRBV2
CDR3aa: CASSEIRQGKEFF
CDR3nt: TGTGCCAGCAGTGAAATAAGACAGGGAAAGGAGTTCTTC

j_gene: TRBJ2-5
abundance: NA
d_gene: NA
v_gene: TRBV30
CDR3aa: CAWSQQETQYF
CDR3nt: TGTGCCTGGAGTCAACAAGAGACCCAGTACTTC

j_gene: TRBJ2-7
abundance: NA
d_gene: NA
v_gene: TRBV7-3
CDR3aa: CASSPRIVSYEQYF
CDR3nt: TGTGCCAGCAGCCCACGGATTGTCTCCTACGAGCAGTACTTC

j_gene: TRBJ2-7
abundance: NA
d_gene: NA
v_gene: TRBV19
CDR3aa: CASSRRTLDRLEQYF
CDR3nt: TGTGCCAGTAGTAGACGAACCCTAGACAGGCTGGAGCAGTACTTC

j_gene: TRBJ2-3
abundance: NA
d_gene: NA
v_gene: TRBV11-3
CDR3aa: CASSFGTDTQYF
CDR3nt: TGTGCCAGCAGCTTTGGGACAGATACGCAGTATTTT

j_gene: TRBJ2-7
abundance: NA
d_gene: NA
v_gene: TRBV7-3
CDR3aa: CASSLGNSYEQYF
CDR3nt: TGTGCCAGCAGCTTAGGTAACTCCTACGAGCAGTACTTC

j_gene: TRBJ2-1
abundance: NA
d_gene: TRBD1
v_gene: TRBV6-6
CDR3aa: CASSYDRDIEQFF
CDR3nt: TGTGCCAGCAGTTACGACAGGGACATTGAGCAGTTCTTC